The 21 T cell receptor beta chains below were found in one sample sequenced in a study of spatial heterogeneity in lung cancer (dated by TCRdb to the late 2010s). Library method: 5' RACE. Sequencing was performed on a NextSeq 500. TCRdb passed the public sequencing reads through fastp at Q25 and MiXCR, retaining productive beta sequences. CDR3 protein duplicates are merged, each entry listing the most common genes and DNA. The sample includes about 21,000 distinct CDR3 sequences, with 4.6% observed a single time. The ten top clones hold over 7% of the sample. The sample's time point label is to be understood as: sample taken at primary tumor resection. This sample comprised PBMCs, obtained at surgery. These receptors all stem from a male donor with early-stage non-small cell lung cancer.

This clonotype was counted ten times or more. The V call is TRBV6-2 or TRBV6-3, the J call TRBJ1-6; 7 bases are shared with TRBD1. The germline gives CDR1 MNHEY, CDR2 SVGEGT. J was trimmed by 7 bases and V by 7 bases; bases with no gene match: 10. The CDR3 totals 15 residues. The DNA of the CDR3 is TGTGCCAGCACTCCTGAACAGGGGAGAAATTCACCCCTCCACTTT. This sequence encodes CASTPEQGRNSPLHF.

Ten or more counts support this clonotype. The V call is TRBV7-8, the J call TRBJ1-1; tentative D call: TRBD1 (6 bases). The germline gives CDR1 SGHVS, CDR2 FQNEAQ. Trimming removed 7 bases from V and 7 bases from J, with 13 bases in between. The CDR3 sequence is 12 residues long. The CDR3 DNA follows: TGTGCCAGCACTGGGGCAGGGGATGAAGCTTTCTTT. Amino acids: CASTGAGDEAFF. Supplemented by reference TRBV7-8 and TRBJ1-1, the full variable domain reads GAGVSQSPRYKVAKRGQDVALRCDPISGHVSLFWYQQALGQGPEFLTYFQNEAQLDKSGLPSDRFFAERPEGSVSTLKIQRTQQEDSAVYLCASTGAGDEAFFGQGTRLTVV.

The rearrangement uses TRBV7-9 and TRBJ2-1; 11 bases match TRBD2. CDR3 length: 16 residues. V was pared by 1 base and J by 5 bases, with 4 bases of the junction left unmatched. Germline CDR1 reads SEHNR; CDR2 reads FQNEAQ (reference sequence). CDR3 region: CASSLGLAGGHNEQFF. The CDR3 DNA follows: TGTGCCAGCAGCTTAGGTTTAGCGGGAGGGCACAATGAGCAGTTCTTC.

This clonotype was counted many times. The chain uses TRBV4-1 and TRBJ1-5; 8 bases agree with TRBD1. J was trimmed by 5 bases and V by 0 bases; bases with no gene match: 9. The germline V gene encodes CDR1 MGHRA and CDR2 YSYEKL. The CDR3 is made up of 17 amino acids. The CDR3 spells CASSQDRAGGADQPQHF. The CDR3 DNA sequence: TGCGCCAGCAGCCAAGATCGGGCAGGGGGCGCGGATCAGCCCCAGCATTTT.

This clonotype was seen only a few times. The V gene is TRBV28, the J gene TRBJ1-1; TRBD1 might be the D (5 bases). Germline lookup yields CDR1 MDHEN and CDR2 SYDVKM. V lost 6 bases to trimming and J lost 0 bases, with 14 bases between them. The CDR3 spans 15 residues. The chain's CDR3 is CASRGGDLLNTEAFF. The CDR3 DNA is TGTGCCAGCAGAGGAGGGGACCTTTTGAACACTGAAGCTTTCTTT.

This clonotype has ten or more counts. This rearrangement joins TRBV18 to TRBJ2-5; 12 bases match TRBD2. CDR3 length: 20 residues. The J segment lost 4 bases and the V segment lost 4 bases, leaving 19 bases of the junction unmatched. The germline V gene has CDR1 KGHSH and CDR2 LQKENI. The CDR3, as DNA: TGTGCCAGCTCACGACTGGATTCGACTAGCGGGGGACGCCTAGGAGAGACCCAGTACTTC. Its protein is CASSRLDSTSGGRLGETQYF.

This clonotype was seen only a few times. The CDR3 here is CASSLLGLAGRTDTQYF. In DNA, the CDR3 is TGTGCCAGCAGCTTGTTGGGACTAGCGGGACGCACAGATACGCAGTATTTT. This sequence joins TRBV12-3 or TRBV12-4 and TRBJ2-3; 13 bases fit TRBD2. V lost 6 bases to trimming and J lost 1 base; unmatched junction nucleotides: 7. The CDR3 has 17 amino acids.

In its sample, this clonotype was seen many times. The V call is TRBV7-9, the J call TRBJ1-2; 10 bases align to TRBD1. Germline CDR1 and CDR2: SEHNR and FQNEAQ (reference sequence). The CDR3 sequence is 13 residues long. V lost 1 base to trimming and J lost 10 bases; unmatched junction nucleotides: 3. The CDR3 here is CASSLGGQGVYTF. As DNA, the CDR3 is TGTGCCAGCAGCTTAGGCGGACAGGGGGTCTACACCTTC.

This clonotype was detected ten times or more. CDR3 protein: CSASLPGGISTEAFF. CDR3 DNA sequence: TGCAGTGCTAGCCTCCCGGGGGGGATCTCAACTGAAGCTTTCTTT. The chain has TRBV20-1 and TRBJ1-1, with D possibly being TRBD1 (5 bases). This CDR3 is built from 15 residues. The V end was cut by 3 bases, the J end by 5 bases, with 19 bases between. Germline V gene data show CDR1 as DFQATT and CDR2 as SNEGSKA (reference sequence).

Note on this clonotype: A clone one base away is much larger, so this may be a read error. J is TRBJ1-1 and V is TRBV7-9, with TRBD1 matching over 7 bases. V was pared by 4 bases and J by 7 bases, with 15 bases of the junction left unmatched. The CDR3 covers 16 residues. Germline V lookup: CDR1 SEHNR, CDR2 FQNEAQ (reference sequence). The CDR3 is CASSSQPGGRQGEAFF. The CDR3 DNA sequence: TGTGCCAGCAGCTCACAACCTGGGGGAAGACAGGGTGAAGCTTTCTTT.

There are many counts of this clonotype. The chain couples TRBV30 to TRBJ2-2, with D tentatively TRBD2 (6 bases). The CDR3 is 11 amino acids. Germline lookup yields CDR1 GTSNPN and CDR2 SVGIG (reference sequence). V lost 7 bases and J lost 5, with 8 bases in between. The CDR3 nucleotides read TGTGCCTTGCGGGAAACCGGGGAGCTGTTTTTT. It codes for CALRETGELFF.

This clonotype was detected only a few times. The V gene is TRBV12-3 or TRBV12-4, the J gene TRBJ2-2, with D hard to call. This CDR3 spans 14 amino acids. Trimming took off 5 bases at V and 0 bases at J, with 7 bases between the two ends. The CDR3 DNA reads TGTGCCAGCAGTATACAAGCGAACACCGGGGAGCTGTTTTTT. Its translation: CASSIQANTGELFF.

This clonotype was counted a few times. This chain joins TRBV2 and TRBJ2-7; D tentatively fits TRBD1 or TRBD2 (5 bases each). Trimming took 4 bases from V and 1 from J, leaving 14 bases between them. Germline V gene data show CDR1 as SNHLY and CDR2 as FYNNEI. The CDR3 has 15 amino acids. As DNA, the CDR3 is TGTGCCAGCAGTGTCGGGACGTCTGGTTCCTACGAGCAGTACTTC. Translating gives CASSVGTSGSYEQYF.

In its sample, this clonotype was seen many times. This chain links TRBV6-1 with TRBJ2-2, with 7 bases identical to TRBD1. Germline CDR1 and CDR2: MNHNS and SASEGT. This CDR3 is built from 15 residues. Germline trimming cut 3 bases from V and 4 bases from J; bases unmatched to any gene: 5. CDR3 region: CASSEPGTATGELFF. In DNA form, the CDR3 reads TGTGCCAGCAGTGAGCCCGGGACAGCCACCGGGGAGCTGTTTTTT.

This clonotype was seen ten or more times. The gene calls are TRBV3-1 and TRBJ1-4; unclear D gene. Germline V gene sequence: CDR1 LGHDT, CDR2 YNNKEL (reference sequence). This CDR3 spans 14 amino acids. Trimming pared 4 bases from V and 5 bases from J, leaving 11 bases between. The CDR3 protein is CASSLRGENEKLFF. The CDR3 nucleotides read TGTGCCAGCAGCCTCCGGGGAGAAAATGAAAAACTGTTTTTT.

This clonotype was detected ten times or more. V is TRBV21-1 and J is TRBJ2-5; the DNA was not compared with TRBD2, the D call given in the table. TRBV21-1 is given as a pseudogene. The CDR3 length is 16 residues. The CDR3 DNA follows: TGTGCCAGCAGCAAAGCGTCCCGCTACCTCCAAGAGACCCAGTACTTC. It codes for CASSKASRYLQETQYF.

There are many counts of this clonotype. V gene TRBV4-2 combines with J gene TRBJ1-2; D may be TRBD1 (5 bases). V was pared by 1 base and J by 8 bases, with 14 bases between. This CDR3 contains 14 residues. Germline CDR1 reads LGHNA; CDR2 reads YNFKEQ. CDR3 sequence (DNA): TGTGCCAGCAGCCAAGGGGGACCCAACCGCGGCTACACCTTC. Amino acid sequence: CASSQGGPNRGYTF.

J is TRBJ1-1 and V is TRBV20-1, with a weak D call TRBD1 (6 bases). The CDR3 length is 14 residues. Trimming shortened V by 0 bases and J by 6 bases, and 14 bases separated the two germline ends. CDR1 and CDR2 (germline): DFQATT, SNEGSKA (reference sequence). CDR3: CSAREQGRRAEAFF. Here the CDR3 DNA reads TGCAGTGCTAGAGAGCAGGGGAGGAGGGCTGAAGCTTTCTTT.

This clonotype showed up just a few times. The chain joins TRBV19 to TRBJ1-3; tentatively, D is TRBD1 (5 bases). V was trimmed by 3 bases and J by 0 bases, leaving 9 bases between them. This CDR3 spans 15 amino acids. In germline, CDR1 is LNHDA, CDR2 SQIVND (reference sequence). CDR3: CASSMRQGSGNTIYF. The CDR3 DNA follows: TGTGCCAGTAGTATGCGGCAGGGCTCTGGAAACACCATATATTTT.

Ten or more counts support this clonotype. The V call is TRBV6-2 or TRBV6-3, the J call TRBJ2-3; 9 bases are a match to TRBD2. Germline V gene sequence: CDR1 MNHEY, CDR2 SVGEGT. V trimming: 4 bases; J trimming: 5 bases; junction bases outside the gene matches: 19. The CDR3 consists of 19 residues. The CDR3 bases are TGTGCCAGCAGTTTTTTACCGGGACTAGCTCTCGGAGGGAGAGATACGCAGTATTTT. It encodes CASSFLPGLALGGRDTQYF.

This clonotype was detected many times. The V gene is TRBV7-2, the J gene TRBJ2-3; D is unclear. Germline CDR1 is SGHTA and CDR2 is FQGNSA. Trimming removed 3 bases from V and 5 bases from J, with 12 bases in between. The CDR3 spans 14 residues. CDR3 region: CASSFPAGRDTQYF. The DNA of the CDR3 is TGTGCCAGCAGCTTTCCGGCCGGACGAGATACGCAGTATTTT.